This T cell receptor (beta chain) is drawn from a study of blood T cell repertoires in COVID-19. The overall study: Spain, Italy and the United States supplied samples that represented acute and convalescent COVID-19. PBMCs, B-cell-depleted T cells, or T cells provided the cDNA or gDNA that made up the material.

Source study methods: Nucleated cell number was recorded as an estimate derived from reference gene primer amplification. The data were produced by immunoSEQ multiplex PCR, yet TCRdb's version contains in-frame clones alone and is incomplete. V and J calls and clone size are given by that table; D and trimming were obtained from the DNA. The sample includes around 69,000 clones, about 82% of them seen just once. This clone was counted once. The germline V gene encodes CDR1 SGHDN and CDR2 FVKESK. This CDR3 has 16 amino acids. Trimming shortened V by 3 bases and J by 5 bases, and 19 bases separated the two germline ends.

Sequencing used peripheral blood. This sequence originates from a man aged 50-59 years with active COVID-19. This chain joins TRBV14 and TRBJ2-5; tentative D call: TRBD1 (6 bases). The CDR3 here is CASSHWAGEFRETQYF. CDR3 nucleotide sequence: TGTGCCAGCAGCCACTGGGCAGGGGAATTTCGGGAGACCCAGTACTTC.